This TCR beta chain was found in a study of STAT3 mutations in large granular lymphocyte leukemia. V dropped 4 bases and J dropped 11; count of bases not matched to a gene: 6. Looked up from germline, CDR1 is MNHNS and CDR2 is SASEGT. The CDR3 runs 12 residues. This clone was seen only a few times. Its antigen is not known. Measured with immunoSEQ multiplex PCR; TCRdb has only the in-frame clones, and not every one. This sample yields approximately 5,500 clones, of which roughly a third are seen a single time; over 15% belongs to the top ten. General study findings and limits: No sample exists from the first appearance of each clone. Every T-cell large granular lymphocyte leukemia patient had at least one immunodominant TCR beta clonotype. In several patients, dominant TCR clone burden exceeded STAT3 mutant burden, suggesting STAT3 mutation arose secondarily. In about 35% of the 18 patients, new TCR clonotypes emerged after therapy.

The clonotype comes from a woman in her 40s with T-cell large granular lymphocyte leukemia. Some clones in this sample may be carry-over from other donors' samples. The chain links TRBV6-1 to TRBJ1-1; 8 bases are shared with TRBD1. The sequencing sample was made of peripheral blood mononuclear cells. The DNA for the CDR3 is TGTGCCAGCAGTGCGGACAGGGTTAGTGCTTTCTTT. Protein product: CASSADRVSAFF.